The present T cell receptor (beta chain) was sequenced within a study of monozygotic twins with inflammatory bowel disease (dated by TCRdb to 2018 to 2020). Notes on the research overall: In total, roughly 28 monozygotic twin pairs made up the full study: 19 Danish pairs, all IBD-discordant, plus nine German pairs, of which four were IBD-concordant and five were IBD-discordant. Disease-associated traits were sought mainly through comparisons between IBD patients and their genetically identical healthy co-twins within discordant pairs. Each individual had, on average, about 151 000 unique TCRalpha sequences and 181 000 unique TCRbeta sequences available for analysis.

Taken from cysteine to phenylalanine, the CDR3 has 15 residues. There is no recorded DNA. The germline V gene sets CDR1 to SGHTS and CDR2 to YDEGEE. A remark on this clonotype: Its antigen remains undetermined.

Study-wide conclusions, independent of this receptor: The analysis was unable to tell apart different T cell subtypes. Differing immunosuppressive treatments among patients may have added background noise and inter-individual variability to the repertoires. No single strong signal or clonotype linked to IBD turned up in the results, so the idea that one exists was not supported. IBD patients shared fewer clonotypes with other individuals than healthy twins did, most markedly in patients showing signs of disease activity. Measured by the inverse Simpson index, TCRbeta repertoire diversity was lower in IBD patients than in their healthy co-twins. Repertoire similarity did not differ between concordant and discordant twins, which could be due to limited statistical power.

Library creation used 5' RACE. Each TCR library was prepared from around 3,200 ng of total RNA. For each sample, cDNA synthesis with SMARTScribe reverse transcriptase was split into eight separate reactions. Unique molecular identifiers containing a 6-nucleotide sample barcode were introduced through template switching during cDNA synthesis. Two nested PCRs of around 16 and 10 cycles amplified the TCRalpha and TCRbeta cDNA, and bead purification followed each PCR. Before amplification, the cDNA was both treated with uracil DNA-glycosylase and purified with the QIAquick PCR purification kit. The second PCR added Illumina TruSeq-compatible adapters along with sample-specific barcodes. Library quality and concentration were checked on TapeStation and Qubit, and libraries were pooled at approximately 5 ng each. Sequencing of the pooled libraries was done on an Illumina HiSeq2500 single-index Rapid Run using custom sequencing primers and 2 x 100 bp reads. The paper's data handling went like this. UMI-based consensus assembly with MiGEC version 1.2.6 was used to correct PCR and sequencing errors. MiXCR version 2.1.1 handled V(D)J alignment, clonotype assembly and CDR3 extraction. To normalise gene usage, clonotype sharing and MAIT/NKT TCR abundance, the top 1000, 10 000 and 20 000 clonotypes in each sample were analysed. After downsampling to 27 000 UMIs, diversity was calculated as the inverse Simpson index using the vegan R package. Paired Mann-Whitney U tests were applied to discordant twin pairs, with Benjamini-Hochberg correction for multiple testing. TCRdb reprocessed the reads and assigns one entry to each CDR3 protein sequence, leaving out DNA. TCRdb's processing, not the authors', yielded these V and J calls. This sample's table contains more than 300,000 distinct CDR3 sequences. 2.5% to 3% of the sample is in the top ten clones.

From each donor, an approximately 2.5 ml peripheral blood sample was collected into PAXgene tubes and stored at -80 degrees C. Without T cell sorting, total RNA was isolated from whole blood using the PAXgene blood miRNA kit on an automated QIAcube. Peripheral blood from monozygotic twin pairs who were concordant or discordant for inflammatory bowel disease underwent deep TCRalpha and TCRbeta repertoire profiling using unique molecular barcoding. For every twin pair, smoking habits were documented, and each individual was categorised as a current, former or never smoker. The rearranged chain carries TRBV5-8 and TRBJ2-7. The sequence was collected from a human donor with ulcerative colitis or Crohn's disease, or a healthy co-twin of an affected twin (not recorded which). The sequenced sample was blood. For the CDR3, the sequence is CASSLGFGGTYEQYF.